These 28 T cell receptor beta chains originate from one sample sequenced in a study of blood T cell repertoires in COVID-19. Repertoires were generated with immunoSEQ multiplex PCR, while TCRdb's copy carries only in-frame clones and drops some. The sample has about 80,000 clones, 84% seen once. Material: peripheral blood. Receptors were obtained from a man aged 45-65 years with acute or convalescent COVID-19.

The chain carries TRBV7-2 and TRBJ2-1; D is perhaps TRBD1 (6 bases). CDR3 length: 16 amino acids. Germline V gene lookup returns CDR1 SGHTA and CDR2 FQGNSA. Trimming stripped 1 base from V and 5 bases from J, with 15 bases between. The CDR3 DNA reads TGTGCCAGCAGCTTAGTGTCAGGGGTCGGGCACAATGAGCAGTTCTTC. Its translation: CASSLVSGVGHNEQFF.

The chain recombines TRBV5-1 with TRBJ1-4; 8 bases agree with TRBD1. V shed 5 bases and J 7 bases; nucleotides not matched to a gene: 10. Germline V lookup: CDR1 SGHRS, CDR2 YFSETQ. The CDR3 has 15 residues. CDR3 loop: CASSLGQGGSEKLFF. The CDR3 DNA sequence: TGCGCCAGCAGTTTAGGACAGGGAGGGAGTGAAAAACTGTTTTTT. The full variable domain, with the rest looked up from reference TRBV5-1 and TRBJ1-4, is KAGVTQTPRYLIKTRGQQVTLSCSPISGHRSVSWYQQTPGQGLQFLFEYFSETQRNKGNFPGRFSGRQFSNSRSEMNVSTLELGDSALYLCASSLGQGGSEKLFFGSGTQLSVL.

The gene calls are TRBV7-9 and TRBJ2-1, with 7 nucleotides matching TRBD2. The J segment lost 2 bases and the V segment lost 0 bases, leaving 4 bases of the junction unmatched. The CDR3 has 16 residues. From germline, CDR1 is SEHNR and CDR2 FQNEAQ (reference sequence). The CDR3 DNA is TGTGCCAGCAGCTTAGCGGGAGGGCCCACCTACAATGAGCAGTTCTTC. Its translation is CASSLAGGPTYNEQFF.

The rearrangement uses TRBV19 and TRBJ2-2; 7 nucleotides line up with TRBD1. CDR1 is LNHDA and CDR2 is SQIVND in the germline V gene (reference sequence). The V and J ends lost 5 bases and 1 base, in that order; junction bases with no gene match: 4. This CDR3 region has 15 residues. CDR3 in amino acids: CASSLGTVNTGELFF. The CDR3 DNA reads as TGTGCCAGTAGTCTCGGGACAGTGAACACCGGGGAGCTGTTTTTT.

This CDR3 is CASRARVAGYNEQFF. CDR3 nucleotide sequence: TGTGCCAGCAGGGCCCGGGTAGCGGGTTACAATGAGCAGTTCTTC. The chain employs TRBV2 and TRBJ2-1, with 7 bases aligning to TRBD2. The CDR3 loop spans 15 amino acids. Germline V lookup: CDR1 SNHLY, CDR2 FYNNEI. Trimming took 6 bases from V and 4 from J; bases not matched to a gene: 9.

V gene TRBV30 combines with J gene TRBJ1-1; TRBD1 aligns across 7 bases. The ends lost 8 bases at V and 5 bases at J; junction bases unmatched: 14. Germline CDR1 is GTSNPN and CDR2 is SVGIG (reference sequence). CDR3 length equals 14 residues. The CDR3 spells CARTTGAQGTEAFF. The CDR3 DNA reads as TGTGCCCGAACCACAGGGGCCCAGGGAACTGAAGCTTTCTTT.

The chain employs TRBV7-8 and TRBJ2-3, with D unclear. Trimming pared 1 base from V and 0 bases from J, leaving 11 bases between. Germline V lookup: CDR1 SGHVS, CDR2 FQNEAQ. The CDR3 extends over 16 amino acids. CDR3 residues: CASSLGATVSTDTQYF. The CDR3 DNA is TGTGCCAGCAGCTTAGGGGCCACAGTAAGCACAGATACGCAGTATTTT.

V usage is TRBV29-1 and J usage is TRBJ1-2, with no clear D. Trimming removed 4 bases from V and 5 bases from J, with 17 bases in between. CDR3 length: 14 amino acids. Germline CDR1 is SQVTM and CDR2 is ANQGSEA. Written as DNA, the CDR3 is TGCAGCGTTGTAAGACCCTCCACGGGTTATGGCTACACCTTC. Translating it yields CSVVRPSTGYGYTF.

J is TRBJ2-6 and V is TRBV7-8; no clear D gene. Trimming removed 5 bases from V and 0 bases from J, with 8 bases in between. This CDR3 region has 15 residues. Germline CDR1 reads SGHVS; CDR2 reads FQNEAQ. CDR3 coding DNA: TGTGCCAGCAGCGCCATACTCTCTGGGGCCAACGTCCTGACTTTC. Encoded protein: CASSAILSGANVLTF.

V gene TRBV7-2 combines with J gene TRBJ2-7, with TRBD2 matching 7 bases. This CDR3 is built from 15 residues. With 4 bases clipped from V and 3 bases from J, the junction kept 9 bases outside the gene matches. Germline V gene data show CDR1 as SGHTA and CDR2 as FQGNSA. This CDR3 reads CASSSWGGVNYEQYF. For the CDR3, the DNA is TGTGCCAGCAGCTCCTGGGGGGGGGTCAACTACGAGCAGTACTTC. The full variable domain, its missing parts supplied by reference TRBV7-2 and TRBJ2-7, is GAGVSQSPSNKVTEKGKDVELRCDPISGHTALYWYRQSLGQGLEFLIYFQGNSAPDKSGLPSDRFSAERTGGSVSTLTIQRTQQEDSAVYLCASSSWGGVNYEQYFGPGTRLTVT.

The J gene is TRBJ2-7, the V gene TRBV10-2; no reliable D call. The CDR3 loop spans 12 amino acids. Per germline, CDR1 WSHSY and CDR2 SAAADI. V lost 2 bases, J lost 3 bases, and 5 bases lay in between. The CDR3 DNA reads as TGCGCCAGCAGTGAGACACACTACGAGCAGTACTTC. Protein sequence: CASSETHYEQYF.

CDR3 protein: CASGQRTGGFYEQYF. The CDR3 DNA reads as TGTGCCAGCGGCCAAAGGACAGGGGGCTTCTACGAGCAGTACTTC. This chain connects TRBV27 to TRBJ2-7; 11 nucleotides align to TRBD1. Germline trimming cut 8 bases from V and 3 bases from J; bases unmatched to any gene: 9. The CDR3 is 15 residues long. Germline-derived CDR1 and CDR2 are MNHEY and SMNVEV (reference sequence).

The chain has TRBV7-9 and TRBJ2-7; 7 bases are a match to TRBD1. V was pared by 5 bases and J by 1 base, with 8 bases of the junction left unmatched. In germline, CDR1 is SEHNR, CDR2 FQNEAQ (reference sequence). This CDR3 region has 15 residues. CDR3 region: CASSPTAGGSYEQYF. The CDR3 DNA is TGTGCCAGCAGCCCTACGGCAGGGGGTTCCTACGAGCAGTACTTC.

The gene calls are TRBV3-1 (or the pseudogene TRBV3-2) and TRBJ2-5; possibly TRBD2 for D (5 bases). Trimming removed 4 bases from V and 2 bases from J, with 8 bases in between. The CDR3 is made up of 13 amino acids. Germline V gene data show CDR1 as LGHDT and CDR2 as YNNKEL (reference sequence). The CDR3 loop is CASSRGLQETQYF. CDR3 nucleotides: TGTGCCAGCAGCCGCGGACTGCAAGAGACCCAGTACTTC.

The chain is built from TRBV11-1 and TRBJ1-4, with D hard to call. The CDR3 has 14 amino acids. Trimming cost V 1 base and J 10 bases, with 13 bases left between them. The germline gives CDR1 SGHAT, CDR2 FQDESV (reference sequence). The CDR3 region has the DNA TGTGCCAGCAGCTTAGAGGCCCCGGGAGGAAAACTGTTTTTT. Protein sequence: CASSLEAPGGKLFF.

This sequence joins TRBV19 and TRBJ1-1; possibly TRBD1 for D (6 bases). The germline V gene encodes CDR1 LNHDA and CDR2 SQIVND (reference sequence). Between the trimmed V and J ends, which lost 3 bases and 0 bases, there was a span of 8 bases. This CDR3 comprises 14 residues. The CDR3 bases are TGTGCCAGTAGTATCAAGGGGGTGAACACTGAAGCTTTCTTT. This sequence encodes CASSIKGVNTEAFF.

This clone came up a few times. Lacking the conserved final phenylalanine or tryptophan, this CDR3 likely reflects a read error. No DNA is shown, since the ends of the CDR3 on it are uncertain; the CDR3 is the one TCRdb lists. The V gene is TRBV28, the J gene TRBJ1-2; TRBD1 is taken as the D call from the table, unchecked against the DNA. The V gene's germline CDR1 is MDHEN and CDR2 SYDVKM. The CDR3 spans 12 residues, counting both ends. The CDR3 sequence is CASSSLNRPLLV.

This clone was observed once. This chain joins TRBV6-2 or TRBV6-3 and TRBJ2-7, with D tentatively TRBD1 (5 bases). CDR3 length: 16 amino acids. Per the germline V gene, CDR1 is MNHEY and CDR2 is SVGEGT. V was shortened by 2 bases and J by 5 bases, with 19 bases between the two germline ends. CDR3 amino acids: CASSYDPARADHEQYF. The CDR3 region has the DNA TGTGCCAGCAGTTACGATCCTGCCAGGGCGGACCACGAGCAGTACTTC.

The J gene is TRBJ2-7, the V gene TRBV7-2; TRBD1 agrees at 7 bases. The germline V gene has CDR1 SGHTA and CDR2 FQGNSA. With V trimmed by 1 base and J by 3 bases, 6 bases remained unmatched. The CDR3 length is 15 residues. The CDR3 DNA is TGTGCCAGCAGCTTAGAATCAGCAGGGGGCTACGAGCAGTACTTC. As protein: CASSLESAGGYEQYF.

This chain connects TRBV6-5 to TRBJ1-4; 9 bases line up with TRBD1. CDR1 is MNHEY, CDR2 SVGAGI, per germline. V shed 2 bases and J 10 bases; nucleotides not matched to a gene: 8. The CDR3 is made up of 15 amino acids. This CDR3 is CASSYGTGQGRKLFF. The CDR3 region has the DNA TGTGCCAGCAGTTACGGGACCGGACAGGGGAGAAAACTGTTTTTT.

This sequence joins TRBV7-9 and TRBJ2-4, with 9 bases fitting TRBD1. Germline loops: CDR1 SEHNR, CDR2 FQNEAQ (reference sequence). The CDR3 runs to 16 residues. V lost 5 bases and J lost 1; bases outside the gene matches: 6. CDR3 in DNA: TGTGCCAGCAGCCCATCCGGGACAGGGGCCAAAAACATTCAGTACTTC. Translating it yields CASSPSGTGAKNIQYF.

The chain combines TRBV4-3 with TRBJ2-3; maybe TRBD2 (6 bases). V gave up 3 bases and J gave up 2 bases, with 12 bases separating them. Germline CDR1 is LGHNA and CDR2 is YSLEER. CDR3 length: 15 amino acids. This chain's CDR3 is CASSHRLDLTDTQYF. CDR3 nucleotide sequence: TGCGCCAGCAGCCACCGACTAGATCTCACAGATACGCAGTATTTT.

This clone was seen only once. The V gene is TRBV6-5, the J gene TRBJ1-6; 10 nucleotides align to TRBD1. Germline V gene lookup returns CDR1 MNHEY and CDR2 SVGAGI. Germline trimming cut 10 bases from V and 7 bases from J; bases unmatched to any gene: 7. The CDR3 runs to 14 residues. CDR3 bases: TGTGCCACCAAAGAGGGACAGGGGAATTCACCCCTCCACTTT. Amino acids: CATKEGQGNSPLHF.

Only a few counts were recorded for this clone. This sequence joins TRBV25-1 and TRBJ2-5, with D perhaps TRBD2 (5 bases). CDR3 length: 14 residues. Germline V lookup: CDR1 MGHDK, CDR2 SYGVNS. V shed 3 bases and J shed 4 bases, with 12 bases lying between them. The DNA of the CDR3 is TGTGCCAGCAGTGATCGAGGGTATCGAGAGACCCAGTACTTC. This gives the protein CASSDRGYRETQYF.

The CDR3: CASSLGQGVGGNEKLFF. The CDR3 bases are TGTGCCAGCAGCTTAGGACAGGGCGTTGGAGGAAATGAAAAACTGTTTTTT. The chain joins TRBV7-9 to TRBJ1-4; 7 bases map to TRBD1. Germline loops: CDR1 SEHNR, CDR2 FQNEAQ (reference sequence). The CDR3 is 17 amino acids. The V segment lost 1 base and the J segment 5 bases; nucleotides outside the gene matches: 10.

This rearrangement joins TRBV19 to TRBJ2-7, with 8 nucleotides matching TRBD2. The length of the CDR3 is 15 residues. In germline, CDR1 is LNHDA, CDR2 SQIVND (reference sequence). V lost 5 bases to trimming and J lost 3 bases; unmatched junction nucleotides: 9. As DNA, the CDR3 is TGTGCCAGTAGTCCTAGGTTTAGCGGGAACTACGAGCAGTACTTC. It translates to CASSPRFSGNYEQYF.

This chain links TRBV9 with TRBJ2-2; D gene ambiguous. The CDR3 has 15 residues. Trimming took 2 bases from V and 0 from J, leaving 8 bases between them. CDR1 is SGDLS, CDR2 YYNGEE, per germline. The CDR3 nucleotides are TGTGCCAGCAGCGTTACGGTAGCGAACACCGGGGAGCTGTTTTTT. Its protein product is CASSVTVANTGELFF.

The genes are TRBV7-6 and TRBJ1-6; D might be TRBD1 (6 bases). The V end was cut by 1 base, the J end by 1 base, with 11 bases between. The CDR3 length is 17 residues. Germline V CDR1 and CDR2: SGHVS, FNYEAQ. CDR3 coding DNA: TGTGCCAGCAGCTTAGAGTCAGGGGCGTCCTATAATTCACCCCTCCACTTT. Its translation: CASSLESGASYNSPLHF.